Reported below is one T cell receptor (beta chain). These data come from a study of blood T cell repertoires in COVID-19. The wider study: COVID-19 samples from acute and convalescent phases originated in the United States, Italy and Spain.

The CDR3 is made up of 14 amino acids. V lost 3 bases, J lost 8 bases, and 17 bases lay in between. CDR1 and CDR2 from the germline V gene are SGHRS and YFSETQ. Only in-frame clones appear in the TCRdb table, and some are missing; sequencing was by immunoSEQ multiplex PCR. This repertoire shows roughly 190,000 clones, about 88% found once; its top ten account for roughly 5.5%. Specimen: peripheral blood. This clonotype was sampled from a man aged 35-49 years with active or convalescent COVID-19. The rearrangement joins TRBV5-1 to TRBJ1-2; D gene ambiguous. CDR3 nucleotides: TGCGCCAGCAGCTCCCCCGTGGGGTCGGGAGGCTACACCTTC. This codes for CASSSPVGSGGYTF. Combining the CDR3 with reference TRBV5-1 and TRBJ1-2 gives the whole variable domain KAGVTQTPRYLIKTRGQQVTLSCSPISGHRSVSWYQQTPGQGLQFLFEYFSETQRNKGNFPGRFSGRQFSNSRSEMNVSTLELGDSALYLCASSSPVGSGGYTFGSGTRLTVV.